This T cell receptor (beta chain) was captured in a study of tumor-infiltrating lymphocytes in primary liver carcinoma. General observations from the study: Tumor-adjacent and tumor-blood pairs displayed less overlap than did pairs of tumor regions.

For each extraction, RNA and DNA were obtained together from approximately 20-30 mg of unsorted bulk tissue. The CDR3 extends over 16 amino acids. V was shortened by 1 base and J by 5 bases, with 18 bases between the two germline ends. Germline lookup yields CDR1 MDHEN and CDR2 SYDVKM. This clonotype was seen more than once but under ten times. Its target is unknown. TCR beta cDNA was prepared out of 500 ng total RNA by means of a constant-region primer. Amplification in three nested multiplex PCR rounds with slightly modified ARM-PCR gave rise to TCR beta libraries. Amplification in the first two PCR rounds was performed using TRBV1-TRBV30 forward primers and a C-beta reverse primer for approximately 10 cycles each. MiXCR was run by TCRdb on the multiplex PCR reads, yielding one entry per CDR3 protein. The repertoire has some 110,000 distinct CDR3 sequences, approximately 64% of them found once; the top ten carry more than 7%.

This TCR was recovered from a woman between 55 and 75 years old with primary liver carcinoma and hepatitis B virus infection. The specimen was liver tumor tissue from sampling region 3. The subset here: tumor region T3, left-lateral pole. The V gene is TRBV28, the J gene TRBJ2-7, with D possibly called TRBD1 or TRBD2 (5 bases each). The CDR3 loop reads CASSLSGTTGLNEQYF. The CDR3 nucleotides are TGTGCCAGCAGTTTATCCGGGACGACGGGGCTGAACGAGCAGTACTTC.